Listed here is a single T cell receptor beta chain. Its antigen remains unknown. These data belong to a study of cytomegalovirus exposure and HLA in healthy donors. 60 Vbeta and 13 Jbeta primers were used in PCR. Sequencing was performed with immunoSEQ multiplex PCR; in TCRdb, only in-frame clones are kept and a portion is missing. The sample includes more than 100,000 clones, 74% of them seen just once. Germline-derived CDR1 and CDR2 are ENHRY and SYGVKD. After removal of 4 bases from V and 3 bases from J, the junction contained 7 bases not matched to a gene. The CDR3 has 16 amino acids. General study findings and limits: It emerged from a later analysis that several of the most significant clusters appeared to be linked to common viral pathogens. For presence/absence analyses, sequencing depth was assumed to be roughly uniform across donors. A prior analysis recorded that most TCR beta V segments were productive about 87% or about 30% of the time.

The receptor was isolated from a woman aged 45-60 years in good health and CMV-seropositive. Sequencing was performed on PBMCs. J is TRBJ1-5 and V is TRBV10-3; 9 bases map to TRBD1. The CDR3 here is CAISVEWTGDNQPQHF. CDR3 sequence (DNA): TGTGCCATCAGTGTTGAGTGGACAGGGGACAATCAGCCCCAGCATTTT.